This TCR beta chain was retrieved from a study of shared clonotypes between healthy human individuals. Study-wide results and limits: Richness estimates generally favored naive over memory subsets.

To note about this clone: Its specificity is not known. One end of the junction does not line up with germline, which may come from a read error.

This CDR3 spans 15 amino acids. The V gene's germline CDR1 is SSHAT and CDR2 FNYEAQ (reference sequence). Assay: immunoSEQ multiplex PCR; the TCRdb copy retains only in-frame clones and omits some. The table has millions of clones, more than 80% seen once; the top ten hold around 0.15%. The rearrangement links TRBV7-7 to TRBJ2-5; possibly TRBD1 for D (5 bases). This TCR was sampled from a man younger than 35 in good health. The sample consisted of naive CD4+ T cells sorted from blood. Subset here: CD45RA+ positively selected. The DNA of the CDR3 is TGTGCTAGCAGCCGCCTCCCGACAGACGGTGAGACCCAGTACTTC. Translated: CASSRLPTDGETQYF.